One T cell receptor (beta chain) is described in this entry. The V segment lost 5 bases and the J segment 0 bases; nucleotides outside the gene matches: 9. The CDR3 extends over 18 amino acids. Germline V gives CDR1 SGHAT, CDR2 FQNNGV. TCR beta VDJ and CDR3 were profiled, and genomic DNA was the template. TCRdb ran MiXCR on the reads and lists one entry per CDR3 protein. The sample lists 120,000 or so distinct CDR3 sequences, approximately 50% occurring once. These data originate in a study of CD8+CD57+ T cells in acquired aplastic anemia. As for the study in general: Around 3.2 ug was the average amount of DNA from sorted CD4+ and CD8+ cells.

Sequencing was done on patients that had shown CD8+CD57+ cell expansion by flow cytometry. The chain is built from TRBV11-2 and TRBJ2-1; 11 bases align to TRBD2. The source of this sequence is a human donor with aplastic anemia. The material sequenced was sorted CD4+, CD8+, or CD8+CD57+ T cells (not recorded which) from PBMCs. CDR3 nucleotides: TGTGCCAGCAGCGTCTTCACTAGCGGGGGTAGCTCCTACAATGAGCAGTTCTTC. This gives the protein CASSVFTSGGSSYNEQFF. Full variable domain (remainder filled in from reference TRBV11-2 and TRBJ2-1): EAGVAQSPRYKIIEKRQSVAFWCNPISGHATLYWYQQILGQGPKLLIQFQNNGVVDDSQLPKDRFSAERLKGVDSTLKIQPAKLEDSAVYLCASSVFTSGGSSYNEQFFGPGTRLTVL.